A single sample is the source of the 19 T cell receptor beta chains below, sequenced in a study of T cell repertoires in cytomegalovirus infection. Antigens of these TCRs are unknown. A single record per CDR3 protein comes from TCRdb applying MiXCR to the reads. The data show approximately 770,000 distinct CDR3 sequences, roughly 29% seen once. The source material was cultured CD8+ T cells from PBMCs, sampled from culture after CMV antigen stimulation. The receptors here all came from a human donor in good health (CMV status not recorded). Some clones in this sample may be carry-over from other donors' samples.

The genes are TRBV2 and TRBJ1-3; TRBD1 aligns across 8 bases. The CDR3 runs 14 residues. CDR1 SNHLY and CDR2 FYNNEI come from the germline V gene. The J segment lost 2 bases and the V segment lost 7 bases, leaving 4 bases of the junction unmatched. The CDR3 nucleotides read TGTGCCAGCAAAGGACAGGGTCCTGGAAACACCATATATTTT. Translated: CASKGQGPGNTIYF.

The CDR3 is CASSPGTSADGYTF. In DNA form, the CDR3 reads TGTGCCAGCAGCCCCGGGACCTCGGCGGATGGCTACACCTTC. This chain connects TRBV27 to TRBJ1-2; tentatively, D is TRBD1 (5 bases). This CDR3 region has 14 residues. Germline-derived CDR1 and CDR2 are MNHEY and SMNVEV (reference sequence). Trimming pared 6 bases from V and 6 bases from J, leaving 17 bases between.

This sequence joins TRBV7-9 and TRBJ2-7; possible D gene TRBD2, 5 bases. CDR3 length: 12 amino acids. V gave up 5 bases and J gave up 3 bases, with 8 bases separating them. Germline V gives CDR1 SEHNR, CDR2 FQNEAQ (reference sequence). The CDR3 reads CASSAGIYEQYV. Here the CDR3 DNA reads TGTGCCAGCAGCGCCGGGATCTACGAGCAGTACGTC.

This clonotype came up a few times. The chain couples TRBV27 to TRBJ1-1, with 9 bases aligning to TRBD1. Germline V gene data show CDR1 as MNHEY and CDR2 as SMNVEV (reference sequence). This CDR3 comprises 17 residues. V dropped 7 bases and J dropped 0; count of bases not matched to a gene: 12. CDR3 sequence (DNA): TGTGCCAGCACTCTCTTTGGGACAGGGATTATGAACACTGAAGCTTTCTTT. It yields the protein CASTLFGTGIMNTEAFF.

This clonotype was detected only a few times. CDR3 region: CASTPVTEVYNEQFF. The CDR3 DNA is TGTGCCAGCACCCCAGTCACAGAGGTTTACAATGAGCAGTTCTTC. V and J are TRBV12-3 or TRBV12-4 and TRBJ2-1; D gene ambiguous. This CDR3 region has 15 residues. V dropped 7 bases and J dropped 4 bases, with 17 bases sitting between them.

In its sample, this clonotype was seen once. This chain joins TRBV10-3 and TRBJ2-5; D remains unclear. The CDR3 consists of 13 residues. Germline V gives CDR1 ENHRY, CDR2 SYGVKD. With 3 bases removed from V and 1 base from J, the gap between germline ends came to 6 bases. The CDR3 spells CAISEKAQETQYF. As DNA, the CDR3 is TGTGCCATCAGTGAAAAGGCCCAAGAGACCCAGTACTTC.

The gene calls are TRBV11-2 and TRBJ2-7; D might be TRBD2 (6 bases). CDR1 SGHAT and CDR2 FQNNGV come from the germline V gene. The germline V and J ends were trimmed by 5 bases and 3 bases, with 14 bases remaining between them. The CDR3 is 14 amino acids. CDR3 nucleotide sequence: TGTGCCAGCAGCGGCGCGGGACTCAGCTACGAGCAGTACTTC. It yields the protein CASSGAGLSYEQYF. The variable domain in full, completed from reference TRBV11-2 and TRBJ2-7, reads EAGVAQSPRYKIIEKRQSVAFWCNPISGHATLYWYQQILGQGPKLLIQFQNNGVVDDSQLPKDRFSAERLKGVDSTLKIQPAKLEDSAVYLCASSGAGLSYEQYFGPGTRLTVT.

This clonotype has a handful of counts. The V gene is TRBV19, the J gene TRBJ1-2; 7 bases agree with TRBD1. V lost 6 bases to trimming and J lost 7 bases; unmatched junction nucleotides: 14. This CDR3 has 15 amino acids. Per germline, CDR1 LNHDA and CDR2 SQIVND (reference sequence). The CDR3 is CASSPPPGQPAGYTF. CDR3 bases: TGTGCCAGTAGCCCTCCCCCGGGACAGCCCGCTGGCTACACCTTC. Complete variable domain (other parts from reference TRBV19 and TRBJ1-2): DGGITQSPKYLFRKEGQNVTLSCEQNLNHDAMYWYRQDPGQGLRLIYYSQIVNDFQKGDIAEGYSVSREKKESFPLTVTSAQKNPTAFYLCASSPPPGQPAGYTFGSGTRLTVV.

The chain uses TRBV6-2 or TRBV6-3 and TRBJ2-7, with 7 bases fitting TRBD1. Germline V gives CDR1 MNHEY, CDR2 SVGEGT. The CDR3 extends over 14 amino acids. Trimming removed 5 bases from V and 2 bases from J; junction bases left unmatched: 6. CDR3 coding DNA: TGTGCCAGCAGTACCGGGACAGCCACCTACGAGCAGTACGTC. This sequence encodes CASSTGTATYEQYV.

Remarks on this clonotype: This is likely a read error, given that the CDR3 carries no conserved phenylalanine or tryptophan at its end. J is TRBJ2-7 and V is TRBV6-2 or TRBV6-3; no firm D call. The CDR3 runs 13 residues. V dropped 4 bases and J dropped 3 bases, with 10 bases sitting between them. Germline V gives CDR1 MNHEY, CDR2 SVGEGT. The CDR3 bases are TGTGCCAGCAGTTCGGCCGACGGCTACGAGCAGTACATC. Its translation: CASSSADGYEQYI.

At least ten counts were recorded for this clonotype. The chain carries TRBV7-2 and TRBJ2-1; 8 bases align to TRBD2. This CDR3 has 15 amino acids. Looked up from germline, CDR1 is SGHTA and CDR2 is FQGNSA. Germline trimming cut 5 bases from V and 10 bases from J; bases unmatched to any gene: 13. The CDR3 DNA reads as TGTGCCAGCAGCCCTGGAACGGGGGGGCGGTTGGAGCAGTTCTTC. This codes for CASSPGTGGRLEQFF. The variable domain in full, with the rest retrieved from reference TRBV7-2 and TRBJ2-1, is GAGVSQSPSNKVTEKGKDVELRCDPISGHTALYWYRQSLGQGLEFLIYFQGNSAPDKSGLPSDRFSAERTGGSVSTLTIQRTQQEDSAVYLCASSPGTGGRLEQFFGPGTRLTVL.

This clonotype was recorded at least ten times. The chain joins TRBV6-1 to TRBJ2-3; D possibly matches TRBD1 or TRBD2 (6 bases each). CDR3 length equals 15 residues. Trimming left V 7 bases short and J 0 bases short, with 14 bases between. CDR1 and CDR2 (germline): MNHNS, SASEGT. The CDR3 nucleotides are TGTGCCAGCACGTCTGTAGGGGGGAGCACAGATACGCAGTATTTT. It yields the protein CASTSVGGSTDTQYF.

This sequence joins TRBV6-2 or TRBV6-3 and TRBJ2-1, with D perhaps TRBD2 (5 bases). Germline V CDR1 and CDR2: MNHEY, SVGEGT. With 6 bases removed from V and 9 bases from J, the gap between germline ends came to 27 bases. The CDR3 consists of 17 residues. In DNA form, the CDR3 reads TGTGCCAGCAGCCCCGACCCCCCCGGGCTAGCTGTTGGTGAGCAGTTCTTC. Protein sequence: CASSPDPPGLAVGEQFF.

This clonotype was seen more than once but under ten times. The chain couples TRBV27 to TRBJ1-6, with TRBD1 identical over 12 bases. Germline loops: CDR1 MNHEY, CDR2 SMNVEV (reference sequence). The CDR3 loop spans 15 amino acids. The ends lost 4 bases at V and 8 bases at J; junction bases unmatched: 3. The CDR3 here is CASSWDRGPHSPLHF. The CDR3 nucleotides read TGTGCCAGCAGTTGGGACAGGGGGCCTCATTCACCCCTCCACTTT.

The chain is built from TRBV28 and TRBJ1-1, with D unclear. This CDR3 has 11 residues. Germline lookup yields CDR1 MDHEN and CDR2 SYDVKM. V shed 7 bases and J shed 7 bases, with 10 bases lying between them. The CDR3, as DNA: TGTGCCAGCATCGCGTTGGATGAAGCTTTCTTT. Translated, it gives CASIALDEAFF.

This clonotype was counted ten times or more. The chain recombines TRBV7-8 with TRBJ2-7, with 9 nucleotides matching TRBD1. The CDR3 is 17 amino acids. V shed 5 bases, J shed 0 bases, and the junction held 11 bases outside the gene matches. Germline V CDR1 and CDR2: SGHVS, FQNEAQ. CDR3 nucleotides: TGTGCCAGCAGCGCCCACCTCCGGGACAGGGCCTCCTACGAGCAGTACGTC. Its protein product is CASSAHLRDRASYEQYV.

V and J are TRBV10-3 and TRBJ1-2, with 9 bases fitting TRBD1. Per germline, CDR1 ENHRY and CDR2 SYGVKD. Germline trimming cut 6 bases from V and 4 bases from J; bases unmatched to any gene: 9. The CDR3 runs to 15 residues. The CDR3 region is CAIRSGTGFTYGYTF. DNA of the CDR3: TGTGCCATCAGGTCCGGGACAGGGTTTACCTATGGCTACACCTTC.

This clonotype was picked up a small number of times. The V and J genes are TRBV11-2 and TRBJ1-6; 10 nucleotides agree with TRBD1. The CDR3 covers 17 residues. After removal of 2 bases from V and 6 bases from J, the junction contained 7 bases not matched to a gene. Germline V gene lookup returns CDR1 SGHAT and CDR2 FQNNGV. The CDR3 nucleotides read TGTGCCAGCAGCTTATGGGGGACAGGGGATATTAATTCACCCCTCCACTTT. Encoded protein: CASSLWGTGDINSPLHF.

V usage is TRBV27 and J usage is TRBJ2-3, with 8 bases fitting TRBD2. The V segment lost 4 bases and the J segment 5 bases; nucleotides outside the gene matches: 8. The CDR3 loop spans 15 amino acids. Germline loops: CDR1 MNHEY, CDR2 SMNVEV (reference sequence). CDR3 residues: CASSYQRGRGDTQYF. The CDR3 DNA is TGTGCCAGCAGTTACCAGCGGGGGCGGGGAGATACGCAGTATTTT.